This T cell receptor beta chain originates from a study of liver allograft versus peripheral blood T cells. Across the study: Peripheral blood of the recipients supplied T cell receptor repertoires that were compared with those in transplanted livers.

TCRdb reprocessed the reads with MiXCR, giving one entry per CDR3 protein. The sample includes over 10,000 distinct CDR3 sequences, under 30% of them seen just once. Whole-study results and caveats: Peripheral blood repertoires reportedly differed from the T cell receptor repertoires found inside liver allografts.

This clonotype is categorized as medium-sized. Its antigen is not known. Germline assignment: CDR1 KGHSH and CDR2 LQKENI. The length of the CDR3 is 15 residues. Trimming left V 1 base short and J 0 bases short, with 8 bases between. This TCR derives from a human patient who had a liver transplant. Some T cells could come from the graft donor. The chain has TRBV18 and TRBJ2-3, with D maybe TRBD1 (6 bases). This CDR3 reads CASSPRTVSTDTQYF. As DNA, the CDR3 is TGTGCCAGCTCACCACGGACAGTCAGCACAGATACGCAGTATTTT.